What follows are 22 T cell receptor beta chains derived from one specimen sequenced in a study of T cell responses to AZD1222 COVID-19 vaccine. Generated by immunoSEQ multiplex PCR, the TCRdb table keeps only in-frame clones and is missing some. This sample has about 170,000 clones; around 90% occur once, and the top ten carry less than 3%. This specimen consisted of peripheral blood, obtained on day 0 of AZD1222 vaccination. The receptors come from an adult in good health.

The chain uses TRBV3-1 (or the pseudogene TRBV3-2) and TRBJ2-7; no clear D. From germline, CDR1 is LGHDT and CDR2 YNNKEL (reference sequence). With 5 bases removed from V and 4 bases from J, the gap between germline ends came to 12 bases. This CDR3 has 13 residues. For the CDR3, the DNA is TGTGCCAGCAGCGCCGTGCTTGCGTACGAGCAGTACTTC. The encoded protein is CASSAVLAYEQYF.

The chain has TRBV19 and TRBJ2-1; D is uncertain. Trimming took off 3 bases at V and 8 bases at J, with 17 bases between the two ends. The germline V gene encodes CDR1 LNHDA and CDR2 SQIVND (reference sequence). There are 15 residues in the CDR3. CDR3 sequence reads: CASSIIWTSYDEQFF. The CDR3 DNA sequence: TGTGCCAGTAGTATCATCTGGACGAGTTACGATGAGCAGTTCTTC.

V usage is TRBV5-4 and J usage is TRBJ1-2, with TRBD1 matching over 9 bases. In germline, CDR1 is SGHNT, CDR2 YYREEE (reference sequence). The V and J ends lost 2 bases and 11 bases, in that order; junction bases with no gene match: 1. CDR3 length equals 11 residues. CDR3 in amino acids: CASSLGTGYTF. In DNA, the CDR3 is TGTGCCAGCAGCTTAGGGACAGGGTACACCTTC.

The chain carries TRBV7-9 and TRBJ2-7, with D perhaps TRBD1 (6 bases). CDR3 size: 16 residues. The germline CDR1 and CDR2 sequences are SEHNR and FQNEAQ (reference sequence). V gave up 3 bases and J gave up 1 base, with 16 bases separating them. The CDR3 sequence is CASSFPPSGDSYEQYF. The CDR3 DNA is TGTGCCAGCAGCTTTCCCCCCTCAGGGGATTCCTACGAGCAGTACTTC.

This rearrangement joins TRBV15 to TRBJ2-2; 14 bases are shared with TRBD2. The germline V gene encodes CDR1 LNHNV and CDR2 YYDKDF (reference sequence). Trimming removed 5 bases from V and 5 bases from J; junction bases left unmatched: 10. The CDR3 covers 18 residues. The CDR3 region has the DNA TGTGCCACCAGCCTCACCGGGACTAGCGGGAGATGGACCGGGGAGCTGTTTTTT. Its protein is CATSLTGTSGRWTGELFF.

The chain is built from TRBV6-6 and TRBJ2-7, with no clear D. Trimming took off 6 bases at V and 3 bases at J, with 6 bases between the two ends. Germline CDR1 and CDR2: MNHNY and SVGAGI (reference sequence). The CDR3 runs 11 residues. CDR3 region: CASRGGYEQYF. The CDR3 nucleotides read TGTGCCAGCAGGGGCGGCTACGAGCAGTACTTC.

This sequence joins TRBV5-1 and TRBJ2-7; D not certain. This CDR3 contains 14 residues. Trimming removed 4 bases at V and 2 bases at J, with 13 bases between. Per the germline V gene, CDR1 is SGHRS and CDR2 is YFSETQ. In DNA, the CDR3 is TGCGCCAGCAGCCCGCCGGACCCACCCTACGAGCAGTACTTC. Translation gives CASSPPDPPYEQYF.

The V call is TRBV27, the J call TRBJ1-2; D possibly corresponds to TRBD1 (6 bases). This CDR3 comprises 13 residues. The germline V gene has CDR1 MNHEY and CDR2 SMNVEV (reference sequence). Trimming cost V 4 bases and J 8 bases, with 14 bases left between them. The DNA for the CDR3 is TGTGCCAGCAGTTCGGGCAGGGGCTCGGGCTACACCTTC. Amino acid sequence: CASSSGRGSGYTF.

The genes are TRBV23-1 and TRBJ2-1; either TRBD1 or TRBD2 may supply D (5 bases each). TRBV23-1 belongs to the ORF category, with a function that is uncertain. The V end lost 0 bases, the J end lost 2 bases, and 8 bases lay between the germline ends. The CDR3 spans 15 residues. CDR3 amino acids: CASSQSEGPYNEQFF. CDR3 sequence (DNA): TGCGCCAGCAGTCAATCAGAGGGGCCCTACAATGAGCAGTTCTTC.

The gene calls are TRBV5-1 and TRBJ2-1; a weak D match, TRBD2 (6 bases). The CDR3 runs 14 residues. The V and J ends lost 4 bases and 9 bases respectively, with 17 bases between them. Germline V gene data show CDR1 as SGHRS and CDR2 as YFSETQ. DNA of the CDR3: TGCGCCAGCAGCGCCGCACCACTCGGGGGTGAGCAGTTCTTC. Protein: CASSAAPLGGEQFF. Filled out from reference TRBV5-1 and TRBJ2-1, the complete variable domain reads KAGVTQTPRYLIKTRGQQVTLSCSPISGHRSVSWYQQTPGQGLQFLFEYFSETQRNKGNFPGRFSGRQFSNSRSEMNVSTLELGDSALYLCASSAAPLGGEQFFGPGTRLTVL.

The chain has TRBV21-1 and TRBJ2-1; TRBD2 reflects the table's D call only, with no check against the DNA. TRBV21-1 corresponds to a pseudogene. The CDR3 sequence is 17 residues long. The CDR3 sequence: CASSNEGGVLVSNEQFF. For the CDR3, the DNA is TGTGCCAGCAGCAATGAGGGTGGGGTACTAGTTTCCAATGAGCAGTTCTTC.

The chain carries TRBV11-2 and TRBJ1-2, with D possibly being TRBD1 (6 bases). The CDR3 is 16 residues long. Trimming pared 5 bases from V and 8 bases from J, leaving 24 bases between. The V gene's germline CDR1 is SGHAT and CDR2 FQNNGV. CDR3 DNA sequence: TGTGCCAGCAGCCTAGGAGGGGGATCTGCGTCGAGCGGCTACACCTTC. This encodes CASSLGGGSASSGYTF.

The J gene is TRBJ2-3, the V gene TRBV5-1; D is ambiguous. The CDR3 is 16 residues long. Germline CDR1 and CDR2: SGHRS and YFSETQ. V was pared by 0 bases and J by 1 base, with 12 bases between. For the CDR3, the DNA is TGCGCCAGCAGCTTGGATGGGATAAGTCGCACAGATACGCAGTATTTT. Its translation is CASSLDGISRTDTQYF. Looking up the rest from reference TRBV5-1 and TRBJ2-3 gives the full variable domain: KAGVTQTPRYLIKTRGQQVTLSCSPISGHRSVSWYQQTPGQGLQFLFEYFSETQRNKGNFPGRFSGRQFSNSRSEMNVSTLELGDSALYLCASSLDGISRTDTQYFGPGTRLTVL.

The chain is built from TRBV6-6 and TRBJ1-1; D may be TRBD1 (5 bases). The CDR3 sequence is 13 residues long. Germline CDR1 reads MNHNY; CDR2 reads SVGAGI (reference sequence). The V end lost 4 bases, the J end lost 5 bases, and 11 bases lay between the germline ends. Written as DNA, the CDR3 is TGTGCCAGCAGTTTAGGGGAAAGTACTGAAGCTTTCTTT. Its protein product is CASSLGESTEAFF.

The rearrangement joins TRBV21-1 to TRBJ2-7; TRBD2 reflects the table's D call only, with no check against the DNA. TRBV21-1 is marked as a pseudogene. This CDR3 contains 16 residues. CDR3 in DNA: TGTGCCAGCAGCAAAAGTCCGGGCAGGAGGGTTGGTGAGCAGTACTTC. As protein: CASSKSPGRRVGEQYF.

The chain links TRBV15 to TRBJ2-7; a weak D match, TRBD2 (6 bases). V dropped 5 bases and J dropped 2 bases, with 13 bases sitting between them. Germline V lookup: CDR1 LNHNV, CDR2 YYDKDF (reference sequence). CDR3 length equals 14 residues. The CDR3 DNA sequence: TGTGCCACCAGCGGGACGGGACTCCCCTACGAGCAGTACTTC. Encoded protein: CATSGTGLPYEQYF.

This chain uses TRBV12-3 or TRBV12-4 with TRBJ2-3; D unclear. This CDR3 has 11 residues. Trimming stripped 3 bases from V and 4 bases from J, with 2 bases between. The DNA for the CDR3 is TGTGCCAGCAGTTTTCCAGATACGCAGTATTTT. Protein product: CASSFPDTQYF.

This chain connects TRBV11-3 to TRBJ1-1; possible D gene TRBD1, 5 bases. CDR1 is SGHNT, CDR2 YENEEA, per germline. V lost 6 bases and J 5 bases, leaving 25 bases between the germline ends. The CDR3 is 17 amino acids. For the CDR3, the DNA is TGTGCCAGCAGTCCGGGGGAAGGGAGGGGTGGTTCGACTGAAGCTTTCTTT. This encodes CASSPGEGRGGSTEAFF. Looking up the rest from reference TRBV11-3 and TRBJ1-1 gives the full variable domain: EAGVVQSPRYKIIEKKQPVAFWCNPISGHNTLYWYLQNLGQGPELLIRYENEEAVDDSQLPKDRFSAERLKGVDSTLKIQPAELGDSAVYLCASSPGEGRGGSTEAFFGQGTRLTVV.

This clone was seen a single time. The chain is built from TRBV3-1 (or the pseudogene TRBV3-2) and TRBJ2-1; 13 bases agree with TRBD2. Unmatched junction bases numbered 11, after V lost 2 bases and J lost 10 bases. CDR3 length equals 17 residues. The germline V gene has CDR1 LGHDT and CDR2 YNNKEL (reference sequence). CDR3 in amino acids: CASSQPRGLAGHGEQFF. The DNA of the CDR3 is TGTGCCAGCAGCCAACCCCGGGGACTAGCGGGACATGGAGAGCAGTTCTTC.

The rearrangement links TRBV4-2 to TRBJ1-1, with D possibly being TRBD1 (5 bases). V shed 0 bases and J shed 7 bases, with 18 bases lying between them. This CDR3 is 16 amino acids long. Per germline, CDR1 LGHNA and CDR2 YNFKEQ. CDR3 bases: TGTGCCAGCAGCCAAGATGGGGGAGGATGGGCACTTGAAGCTTTCTTT. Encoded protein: CASSQDGGGWALEAFF.

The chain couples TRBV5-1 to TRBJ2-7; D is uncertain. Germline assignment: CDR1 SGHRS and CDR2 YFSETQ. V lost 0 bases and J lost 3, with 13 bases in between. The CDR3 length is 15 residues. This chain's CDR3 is CASSLAPTADYEQYF. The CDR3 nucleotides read TGCGCCAGCAGCTTGGCCCCGACGGCAGACTACGAGCAGTACTTC.

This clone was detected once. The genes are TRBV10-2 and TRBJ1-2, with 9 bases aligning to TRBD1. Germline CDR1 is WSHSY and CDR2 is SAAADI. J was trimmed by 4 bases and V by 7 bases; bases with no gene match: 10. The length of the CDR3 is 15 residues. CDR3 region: CASKTSTGGVYGYTF. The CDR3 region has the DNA TGCGCCAGCAAGACCAGCACAGGGGGCGTCTATGGCTACACCTTC.